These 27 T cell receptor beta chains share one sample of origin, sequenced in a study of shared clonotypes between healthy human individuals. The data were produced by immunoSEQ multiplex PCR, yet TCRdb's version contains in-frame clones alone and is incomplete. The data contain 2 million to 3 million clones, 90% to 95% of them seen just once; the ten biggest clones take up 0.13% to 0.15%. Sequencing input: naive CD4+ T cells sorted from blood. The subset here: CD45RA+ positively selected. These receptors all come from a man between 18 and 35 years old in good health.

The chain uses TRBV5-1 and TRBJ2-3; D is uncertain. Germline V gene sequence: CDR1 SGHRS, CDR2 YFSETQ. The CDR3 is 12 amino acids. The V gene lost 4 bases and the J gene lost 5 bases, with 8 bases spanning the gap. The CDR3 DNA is TGCGCCAGCAGCGCTTATGGAGATACGCAGTATTTT. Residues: CASSAYGDTQYF.

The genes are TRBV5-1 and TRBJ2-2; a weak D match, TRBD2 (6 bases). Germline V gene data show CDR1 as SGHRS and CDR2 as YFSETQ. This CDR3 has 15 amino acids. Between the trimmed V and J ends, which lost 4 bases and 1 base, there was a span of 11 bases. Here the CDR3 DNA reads TGCGCCAGCAGCAATCGGGACTGGAACACCGGGGAGCTGTTTTTT. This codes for CASSNRDWNTGELFF.

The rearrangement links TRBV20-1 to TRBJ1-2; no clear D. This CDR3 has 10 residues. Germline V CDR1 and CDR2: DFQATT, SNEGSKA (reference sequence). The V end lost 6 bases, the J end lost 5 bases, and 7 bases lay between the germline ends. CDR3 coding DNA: TGCAGTGCCCTGGAGTATGGCTACACCTTC. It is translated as CSALEYGYTF.

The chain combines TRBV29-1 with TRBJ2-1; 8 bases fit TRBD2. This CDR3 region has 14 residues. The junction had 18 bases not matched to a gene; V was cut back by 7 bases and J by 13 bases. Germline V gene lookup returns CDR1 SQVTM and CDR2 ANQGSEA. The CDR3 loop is CSATGVVTSAFQFF. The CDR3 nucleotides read TGCAGCGCAACTGGGGTTGTGACTAGCGCGTTCCAGTTCTTC.

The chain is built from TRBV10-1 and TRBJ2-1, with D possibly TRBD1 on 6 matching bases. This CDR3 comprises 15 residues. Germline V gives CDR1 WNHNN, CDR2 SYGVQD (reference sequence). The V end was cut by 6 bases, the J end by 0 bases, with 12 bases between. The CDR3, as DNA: TGCGCCAGCAGCCCGACAGGCAGCTCCTACAATGAGCAGTTCTTC. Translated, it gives CASSPTGSSYNEQFF.

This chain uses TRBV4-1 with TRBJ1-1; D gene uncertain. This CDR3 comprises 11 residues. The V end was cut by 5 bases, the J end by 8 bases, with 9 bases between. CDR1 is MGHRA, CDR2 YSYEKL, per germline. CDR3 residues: CASSSFNEAFF. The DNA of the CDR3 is TGCGCCAGCAGCTCATTTAACGAAGCTTTCTTT.

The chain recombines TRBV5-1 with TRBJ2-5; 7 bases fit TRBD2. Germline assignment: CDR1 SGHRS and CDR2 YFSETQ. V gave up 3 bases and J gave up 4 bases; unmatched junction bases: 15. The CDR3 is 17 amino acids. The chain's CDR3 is CASSSEGGPLSGETQYF. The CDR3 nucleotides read TGCGCCAGCAGCTCGGAGGGAGGGCCTTTAAGCGGAGAGACCCAGTACTTC.

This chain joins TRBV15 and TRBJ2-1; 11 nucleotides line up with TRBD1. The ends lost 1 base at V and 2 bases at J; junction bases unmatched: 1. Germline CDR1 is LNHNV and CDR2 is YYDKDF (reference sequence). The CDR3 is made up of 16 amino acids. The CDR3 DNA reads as TGTGCCACCAGCAGAGGGGACAGGGGGACCTACAATGAGCAGTTCTTC. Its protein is CATSRGDRGTYNEQFF.

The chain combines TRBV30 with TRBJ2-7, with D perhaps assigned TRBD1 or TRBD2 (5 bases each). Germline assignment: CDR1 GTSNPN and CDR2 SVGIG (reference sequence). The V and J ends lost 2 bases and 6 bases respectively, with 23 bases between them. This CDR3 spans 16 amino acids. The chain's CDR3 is CAWSSQTGTAAIEQYF. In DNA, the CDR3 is TGTGCCTGGAGTTCCCAAACCGGGACCGCGGCAATCGAGCAGTACTTC.

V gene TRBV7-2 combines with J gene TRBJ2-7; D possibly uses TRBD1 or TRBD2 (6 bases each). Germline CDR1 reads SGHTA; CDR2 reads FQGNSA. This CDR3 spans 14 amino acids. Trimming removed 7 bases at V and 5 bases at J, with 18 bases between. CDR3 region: CASTPVGGRHEQYF. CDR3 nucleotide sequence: TGTGCCAGCACCCCAGTAGGGGGGCGGCACGAGCAGTACTTC.

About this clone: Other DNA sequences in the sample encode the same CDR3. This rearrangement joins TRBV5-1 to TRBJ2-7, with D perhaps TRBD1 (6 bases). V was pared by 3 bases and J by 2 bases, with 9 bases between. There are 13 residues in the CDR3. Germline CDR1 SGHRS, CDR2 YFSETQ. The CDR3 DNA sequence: TGCGCCAGCAGCTCTGGACAGACCTACGAGCAGTACTTC. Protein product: CASSSGQTYEQYF.

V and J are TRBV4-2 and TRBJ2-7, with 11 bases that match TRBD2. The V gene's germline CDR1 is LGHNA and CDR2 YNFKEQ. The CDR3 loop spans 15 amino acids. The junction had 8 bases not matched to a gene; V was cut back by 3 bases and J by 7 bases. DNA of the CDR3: TGTGCCAGCAGCCATGCACTAGCGGGGGTGGGGGAGCAGTACTTC. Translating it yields CASSHALAGVGEQYF.

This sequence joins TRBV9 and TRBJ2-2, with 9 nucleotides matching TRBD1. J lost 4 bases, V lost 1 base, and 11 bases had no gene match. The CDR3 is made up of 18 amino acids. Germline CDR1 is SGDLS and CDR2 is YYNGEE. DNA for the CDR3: TGTGCCAGCAGCGTATCCGAGCGAGGACAGGGGCGCACCGGGGAGCTGTTTTTT. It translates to CASSVSERGQGRTGELFF.

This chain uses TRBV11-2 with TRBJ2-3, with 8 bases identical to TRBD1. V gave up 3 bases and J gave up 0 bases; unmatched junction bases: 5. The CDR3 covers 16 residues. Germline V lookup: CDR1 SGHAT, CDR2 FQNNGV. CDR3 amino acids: CASSFYRGASTDTQYF. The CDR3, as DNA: TGTGCCAGCAGCTTTTACAGGGGGGCTAGCACAGATACGCAGTATTTT. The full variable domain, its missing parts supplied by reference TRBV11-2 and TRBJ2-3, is EAGVAQSPRYKIIEKRQSVAFWCNPISGHATLYWYQQILGQGPKLLIQFQNNGVVDDSQLPKDRFSAERLKGVDSTLKIQPAKLEDSAVYLCASSFYRGASTDTQYFGPGTRLTVL.

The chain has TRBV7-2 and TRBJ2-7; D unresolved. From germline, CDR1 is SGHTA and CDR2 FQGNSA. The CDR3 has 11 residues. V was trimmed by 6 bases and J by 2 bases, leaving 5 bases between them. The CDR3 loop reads CASSITYEQYF. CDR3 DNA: TGTGCCAGCAGTATCACCTACGAGCAGTACTTC.

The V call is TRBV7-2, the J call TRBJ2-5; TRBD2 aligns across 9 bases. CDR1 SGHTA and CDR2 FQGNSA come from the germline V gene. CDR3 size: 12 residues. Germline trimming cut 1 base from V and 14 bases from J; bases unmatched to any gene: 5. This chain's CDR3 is CASSLGGGRAYF. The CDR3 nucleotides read TGTGCCAGCAGCTTAGGAGGCGGGAGGGCTTACTTC.

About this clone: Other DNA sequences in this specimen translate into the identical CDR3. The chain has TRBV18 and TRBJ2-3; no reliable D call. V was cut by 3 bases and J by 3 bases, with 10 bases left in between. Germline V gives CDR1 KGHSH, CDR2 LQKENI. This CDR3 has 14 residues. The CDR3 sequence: CASSPFASTDTQYF. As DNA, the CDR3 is TGTGCCAGCTCACCTTTTGCGAGTACAGATACGCAGTATTTT.

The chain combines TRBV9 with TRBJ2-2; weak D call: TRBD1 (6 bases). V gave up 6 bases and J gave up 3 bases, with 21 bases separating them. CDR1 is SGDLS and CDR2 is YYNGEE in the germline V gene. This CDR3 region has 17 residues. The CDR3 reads CASTPGPPGHYTGELFF. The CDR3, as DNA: TGTGCCAGCACCCCGGGGCCTCCGGGACACTACACCGGGGAGCTGTTTTTT.

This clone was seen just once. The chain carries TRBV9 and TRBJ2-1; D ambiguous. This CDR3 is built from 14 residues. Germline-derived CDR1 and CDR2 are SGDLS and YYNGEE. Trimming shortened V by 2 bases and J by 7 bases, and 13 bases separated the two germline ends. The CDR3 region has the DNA TGTGCCAGCAGCGTCGGGTTCGTGGGGAATGAGCAGTTCTTC. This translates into CASSVGFVGNEQFF. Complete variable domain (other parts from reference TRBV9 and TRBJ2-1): DSGVTQTPKHLITATGQRVTLRCSPRSGDLSVYWYQQSLDQGLQFLIQYYNGEERAKGNILERFSAQQFPDLHSELNLSSLELGDSALYFCASSVGFVGNEQFFGPGTRLTVL.

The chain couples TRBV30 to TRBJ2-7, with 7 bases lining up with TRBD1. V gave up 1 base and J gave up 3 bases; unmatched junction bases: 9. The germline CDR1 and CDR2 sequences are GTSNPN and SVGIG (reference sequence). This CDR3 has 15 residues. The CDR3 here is CAWSAGIGGLYEQYF. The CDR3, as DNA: TGTGCCTGGAGTGCTGGGATAGGGGGCCTCTACGAGCAGTACTTC.

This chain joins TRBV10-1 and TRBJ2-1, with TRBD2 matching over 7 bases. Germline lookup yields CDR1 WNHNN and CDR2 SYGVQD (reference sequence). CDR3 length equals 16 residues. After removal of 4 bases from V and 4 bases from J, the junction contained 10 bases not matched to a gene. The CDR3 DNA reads TGCGCCAGCAGTGGTGATGTCGCTAGCGGATACAATGAGCAGTTCTTC. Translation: CASSGDVASGYNEQFF.

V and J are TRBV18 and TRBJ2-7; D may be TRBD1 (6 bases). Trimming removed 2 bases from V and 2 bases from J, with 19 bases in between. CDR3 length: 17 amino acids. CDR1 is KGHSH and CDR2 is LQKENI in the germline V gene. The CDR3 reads CASSPDYLGALPYEQYF. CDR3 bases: TGTGCCAGCTCACCAGATTACTTGGGGGCGCTCCCCTACGAGCAGTACTTC.

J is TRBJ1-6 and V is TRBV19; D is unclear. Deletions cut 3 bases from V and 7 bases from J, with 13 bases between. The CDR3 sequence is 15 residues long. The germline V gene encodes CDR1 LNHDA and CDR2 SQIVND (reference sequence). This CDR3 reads CASSMVEGFNSPLHF. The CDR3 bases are TGTGCCAGTAGTATGGTGGAGGGCTTCAATTCACCCCTCCACTTT.

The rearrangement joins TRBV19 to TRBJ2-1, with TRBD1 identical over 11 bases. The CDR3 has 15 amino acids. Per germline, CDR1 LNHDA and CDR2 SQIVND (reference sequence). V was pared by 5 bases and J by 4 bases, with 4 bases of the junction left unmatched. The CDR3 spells CASSPGTGGYNEQFF. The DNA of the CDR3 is TGTGCCAGTAGTCCCGGGACAGGGGGGTACAATGAGCAGTTCTTC.

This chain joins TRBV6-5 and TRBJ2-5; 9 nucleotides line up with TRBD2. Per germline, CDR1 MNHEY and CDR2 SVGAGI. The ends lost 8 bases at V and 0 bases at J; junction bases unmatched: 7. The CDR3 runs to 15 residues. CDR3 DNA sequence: TGTGCCAGCGTGGGAGCGGGAGGTCACCAAGAGACCCAGTACTTC. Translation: CASVGAGGHQETQYF.

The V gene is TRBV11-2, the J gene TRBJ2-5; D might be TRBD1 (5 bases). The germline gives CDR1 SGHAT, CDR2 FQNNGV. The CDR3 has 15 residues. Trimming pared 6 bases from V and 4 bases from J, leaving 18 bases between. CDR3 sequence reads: CASRRRQGLGETQYF. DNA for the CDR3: TGTGCCAGCAGACGCCGCCAGGGCCTTGGAGAGACCCAGTACTTC. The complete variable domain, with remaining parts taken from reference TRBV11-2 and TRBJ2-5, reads EAGVAQSPRYKIIEKRQSVAFWCNPISGHATLYWYQQILGQGPKLLIQFQNNGVVDDSQLPKDRFSAERLKGVDSTLKIQPAKLEDSAVYLCASRRRQGLGETQYFGPGTRLLVL.

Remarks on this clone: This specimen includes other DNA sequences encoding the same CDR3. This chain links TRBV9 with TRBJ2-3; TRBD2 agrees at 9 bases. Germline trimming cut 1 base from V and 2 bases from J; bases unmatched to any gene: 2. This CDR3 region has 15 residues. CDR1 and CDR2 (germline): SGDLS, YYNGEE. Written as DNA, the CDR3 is TGTGCCAGCAGCGTACTAGCGGGGTTCACAGATACGCAGTATTTT. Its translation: CASSVLAGFTDTQYF.